This T cell receptor beta chain comes out of a study of cytomegalovirus exposure and HLA in healthy donors. PCR amplification relied on 60 Vbeta primers (plus 13 Jbeta primers). Produced via immunoSEQ multiplex PCR; TCRdb's table is partial and in-frame only. The data contain around 210,000 clones, over 65% of them seen just once; the ten biggest clones take up roughly 3%. Study-wide results and caveats: Reported performance of the classifier showed diagnosis of cytomegalovirus status with high specificity and sensitivity.

The germline V gene encodes CDR1 SGHRS and CDR2 YFSETQ. The CDR3 runs to 15 residues. V lost 3 bases to trimming and J lost 0 bases, with 12 bases between them. This clone has just a few counts. Its specificity is unknown. The source is a woman in her 30s in good health and CMV-seronegative. Sequenced material: PBMCs. The V call is TRBV5-1, the J call TRBJ1-2; no clear D gene. CDR3 nucleotides: TGCGCCAGCAGCTATGAGGGCCCACCTAACTATGGCTACACCTTC. Translated: CASSYEGPPNYGYTF.